This is a list of T cell receptor beta chains from one sample in a study of shared clonotypes between healthy human individuals. Clones were read by immunoSEQ multiplex PCR, and TCRdb kept only the in-frame ones, dropping some. The sample lists hundreds of thousands of clones; 60% to 80% were seen once. The sequenced material came from PBMCs. These receptors were collected from a woman aged 40 to 50 in good health. Some clones in this sample may be carry-over from other donors' samples. Each CDR3 is given with its conserved first and last residue. The order of the fields is V gene, clone size, D gene, J gene, CDR3 protein, CDR3 DNA. The D gene is left open where the match is weak. Clone size appears in some rows only: once, few, many, or a class for an expanded clone.

>TRBV15|NA|TRBD1|TRBJ2-5
CATSRGTGRETQYF
TGTGCCACCAGCAGAGGGACAGGGAGAGAGACCCAGTACTTC
>TRBV4-3|NA|TRBD1|TRBJ2-3
CASSQGRGPTQYF
TGCGCCAGCAGCCAAGGTAGGGGGCCTACGCAGTATTTT
>TRBV18|NA|NA|TRBJ1-1
CASSLEGQGKLGAFF
TGTGCCAGCTCCCTAGAGGGACAAGGTAAACTGGGCGCTTTCTTT
>TRBV10-3|few|NA|TRBJ2-7
CAISAGTGYEQYF
TGTGCCATCAGTGCCGGTACGGGGTACGAGCAGTACTTC
>TRBV4-2|NA|NA|TRBJ1-5
CASSQGGSNQPQHF
TGTGCCAGCAGCCAAGGAGGAAGCAATCAGCCCCAGCATTTT
>TRBV6-1|few|TRBD1|TRBJ1-1
CASSWTGDTEAFF
TGTGCCAGCAGTTGGACAGGGGACACTGAAGCTTTCTTT
>TRBV5-1|NA|NA|TRBJ2-3
CASSLGSGDTQYF
TGCGCCAGCAGCTTAGGGAGTGGAGATACGCAGTATTTT
>TRBV15|NA|TRBD2|TRBJ2-1
CATRLAGGVEQFF
TGTGCCACCCGACTAGCGGGAGGGGTTGAGCAGTTCTTC
>TRBV27|once|NA|TRBJ2-7
CASRLGGEQYF
TGTGCCAGCAGGCTCGGTGGGGAGCAGTACTTC
>TRBV5-6|NA|TRBD2|TRBJ2-7
CASSDGLAGGNYEQYF
TGTGCCAGCAGCGACGGACTAGCGGGAGGGAATTACGAGCAGTACTTC